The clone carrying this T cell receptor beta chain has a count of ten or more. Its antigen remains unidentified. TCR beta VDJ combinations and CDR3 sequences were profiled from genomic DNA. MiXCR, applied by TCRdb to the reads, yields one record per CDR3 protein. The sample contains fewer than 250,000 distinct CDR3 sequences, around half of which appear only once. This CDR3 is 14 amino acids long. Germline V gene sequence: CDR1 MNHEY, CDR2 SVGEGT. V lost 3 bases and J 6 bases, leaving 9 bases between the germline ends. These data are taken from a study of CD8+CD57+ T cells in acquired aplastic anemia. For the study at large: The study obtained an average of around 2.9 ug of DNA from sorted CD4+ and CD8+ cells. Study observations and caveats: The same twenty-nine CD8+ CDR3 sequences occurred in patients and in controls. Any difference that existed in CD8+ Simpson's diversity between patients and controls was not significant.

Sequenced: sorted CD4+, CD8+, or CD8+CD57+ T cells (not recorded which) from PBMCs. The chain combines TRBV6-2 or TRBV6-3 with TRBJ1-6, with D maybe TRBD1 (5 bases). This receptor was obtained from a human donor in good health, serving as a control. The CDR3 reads CASSYGQGNSPLHF. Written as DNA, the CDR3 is TGTGCCAGCAGTTATGGCCAGGGTAATTCACCCCTCCACTTT.